This T cell receptor (beta chain) was captured in a study of blood T cell repertoires in COVID-19. The wider study: The recovered donors of Cohort 3 showed two negative PCRs, clearance, or symptom resolution.

Enrollees, roughly 18 to 89 years old, lived in around 23 US areas. Germline V lookup: CDR1 PRHDT, CDR2 FYEKMQ (reference sequence). The V end was cut by 3 bases, the J end by 3 bases, with 11 bases between. The CDR3 extends over 14 amino acids. Measured with immunoSEQ multiplex PCR; TCRdb has only the in-frame clones, and not every one. The repertoire consists of over 130,000 clones, with 84% occurring once and the leading ten covering roughly 4.3%. The chain carries TRBV13 and TRBJ1-2; no definite D call. The specimen was PBMCs or T cells enriched from blood (not recorded which). This receptor was obtained from a man in his forties or fifties in a cohort exposed to, infected with or recovered from COVID-19 (not recorded which). The CDR3 DNA reads TGTGCCAGCAGCTTGGGCAGAGCTTACTATGGCTACACCTTC. It translates to CASSLGRAYYGYTF.